One and the same sample provided the 24 T cell receptor beta chains below, sequenced in a study of vaccination and CD4 T cells after COVID-19. Described treatment: roughly 11-day PBMC culture with coronavirus spike peptide pools or control peptides (ViraFEST assay). Sequencing of DNA taken from cultured CD4+ T cells relied on the Oncomine TCR Beta short-read assay. TCRdb passed the PCR reads through MiXCR, listing each CDR3 protein once. The profile shows some 15,000 distinct CDR3 sequences, 50% to 55% of them singletons. For these receptors, no antigen is known. The material sequenced was CD4+ T cells from blood, cultured in vitro. These receptor sequences come from a human donor who had recovered from COVID-19.

This clonotype was detected only a few times. This chain connects TRBV7-2 to TRBJ1-5; 9 bases align to TRBD1. CDR3 size: 18 residues. CDR1 SGHTA and CDR2 FQGNSA come from the germline V gene. V was pared by 1 base and J by 5 bases, with 12 bases of the junction left unmatched. CDR3 nucleotide sequence: TGTGCCAGCAGCTTAGTCGTCACAGGGGGCCGAATAGATCAGCCCCAGCATTTT. The encoded protein is CASSLVVTGGRIDQPQHF.

In DNA form, the CDR3 reads TGTGCCACCAGTGGGGGAAAGACAGGGACCTACGAGCAGTACTTC. Protein: CATSGGKTGTYEQYF. The chain carries TRBV24-1 and TRBJ2-7; the match to TRBD1 covers 7 bases. Germline-derived CDR1 and CDR2 are KGHDR and SFDVKD. The V segment lost 5 bases and the J segment 2 bases; nucleotides outside the gene matches: 8. The CDR3 spans 15 residues.

This clonotype was seen only once. This chain links TRBV7-9 with TRBJ2-1; TRBD2 matches at 7 bases. Germline V gene sequence: CDR1 SEHNR, CDR2 FQNEAQ (reference sequence). After removal of 2 bases from V and 0 bases from J, the junction contained 7 bases not matched to a gene. The CDR3 has 17 residues. The CDR3 is CASSLFSSGGSYNEQFF. Here the CDR3 DNA reads TGTGCCAGCAGCTTATTTTCTTCGGGAGGCTCCTACAATGAGCAGTTCTTC.

The chain joins TRBV18 to TRBJ1-5; 7 bases are shared with TRBD1. TRBJ2-3 matches the DNA end more closely, so the J call is doubtful. Looked up from germline, CDR1 is KGHSH and CDR2 is LQKENI. The CDR3 consists of 15 residues. CDR3 amino acids: CASSPIGDSNQPQYF. DNA for the CDR3: TGTGCCAGCTCACCAATTGGGGACAGCAATCAGCCCCAGTATTTT.

For the CDR3, the DNA is TGTGCCAGCATCCCCTCCGGGCTCCGAGGGGGCTACACCTTC. The encoded protein is CASIPSGLRGGYTF. The chain couples TRBV28 to TRBJ1-2; D call uncertain. Between the trimmed V and J ends, which lost 7 bases and 8 bases, there was a span of 20 bases. The CDR3 loop spans 14 amino acids. Germline lookup yields CDR1 MDHEN and CDR2 SYDVKM.

This sequence joins TRBV7-9 and TRBJ2-3, with a possible D match to TRBD2 (6 bases). The V gene's germline CDR1 is SEHNR and CDR2 FQNEAQ (reference sequence). Trimming took off 3 bases at V and 0 bases at J, with 13 bases between the two ends. This CDR3 comprises 16 residues. CDR3 region: CASSFGSRGSTDTQYF. In DNA form, the CDR3 reads TGTGCCAGCAGCTTCGGTAGTCGGGGGAGCACAGATACGCAGTATTTT.

The chain is built from TRBV29-1 and TRBJ1-2, with D perhaps TRBD1 (6 bases). Trimming removed 6 bases at V and 8 bases at J, with 16 bases between. CDR3 length equals 12 residues. Germline V gives CDR1 SQVTM, CDR2 ANQGSEA. CDR3 protein: CSVATGFAGYTF. CDR3 coding DNA: TGCAGCGTGGCTACAGGGTTTGCCGGCTACACCTTC.

The chain employs TRBV20-1 and TRBJ2-1, with TRBD2 matching 12 bases. The CDR3 is 19 residues long. Germline CDR1 reads DFQATT; CDR2 reads SNEGSKA (reference sequence). V shed 4 bases, J shed 0 bases, and the junction held 13 bases outside the gene matches. CDR3 DNA sequence: TGCAGTGCTACCGGGACCCTACTAGCGGGAGGCACCTCCTACAATGAGCAGTTCTTC. Amino acid sequence: CSATGTLLAGGTSYNEQFF.

The sample holds a few counts of this clonotype. The J gene is TRBJ1-2, the V gene TRBV9, with 7 bases identical to TRBD1. V gave up 0 bases and J gave up 13 bases; unmatched junction bases: 12. The germline V gene has CDR1 SGDLS and CDR2 YYNGEE. The CDR3 is made up of 14 amino acids. CDR3 coding DNA: TGTGCCAGCAGCGTAGATCCAGGGTCCGCAGGGGGCACCTTC. Translation: CASSVDPGSAGGTF.

Relative to its sample, this clonotype is medium-sized (0.01 to 0.1%). The rearrangement links TRBV6-4 to TRBJ2-1; TRBD2 agrees at 12 bases. J gave up 6 bases and V 0 bases, and 0 bases lay outside the gene matches. Germline V gene lookup returns CDR1 MRHNA and CDR2 SNTAGT. The CDR3 extends over 15 amino acids. The CDR3 region has the DNA TGTGCCAGCAGTGACTCGACTAGCGGGAGCAATGAGCAGTTCTTC. Encoded protein: CASSDSTSGSNEQFF.

The chain has TRBV19 and TRBJ1-2; 9 nucleotides agree with TRBD1. After removal of 3 bases from V and 6 bases from J, the junction contained 11 bases not matched to a gene. The CDR3 consists of 16 residues. The germline gives CDR1 LNHDA, CDR2 SQIVND (reference sequence). This chain's CDR3 is CASSISTGGQLDGYTF. The CDR3 DNA reads as TGTGCCAGTAGTATCAGTACAGGGGGCCAGCTGGATGGCTACACCTTC.

To note about this clonotype: Compared with germline, one end of the junction differs, possibly owing to a read error. The gene calls are TRBV20-1 and TRBJ2-1; TRBD2 matches at 7 bases. The CDR3 has 15 amino acids. Germline V gene data show CDR1 as DFQATT and CDR2 as SNEGSKA (reference sequence). CDR3 sequence: CSARLGRTGYNEQLF. CDR3 coding DNA: TGCAGTGCTAGACTCGGGAGGACGGGATACAATGAGCAGCTCTTC.

The V gene is TRBV6-1, the J gene TRBJ1-5, with D perhaps TRBD1 (6 bases). The CDR3 runs 15 residues. Germline V CDR1 and CDR2: MNHNS, SASEGT. V was trimmed by 4 bases and J by 6 bases, leaving 16 bases between them. Here the CDR3 DNA reads TGTGCCAGCAGTGCGTCGGGGGGCAGGTTTCAGCCCCAGCATTTT. Its protein is CASSASGGRFQPQHF.

The chain links TRBV5-4 to TRBJ1-2; TRBD1 matches 8 bases. Germline trimming cut 3 bases from V and 8 bases from J; bases unmatched to any gene: 9. The CDR3 length is 14 residues. Per germline, CDR1 SGHNT and CDR2 YYREEE (reference sequence). In DNA form, the CDR3 reads TGTGCCAGCAGCTCCGCGACAGGGGAGGGGGGCTACACCTTC. This sequence encodes CASSSATGEGGYTF.

This chain joins TRBV20-1 and TRBJ1-5; 7 nucleotides match TRBD1. This CDR3 contains 15 residues. After removal of 7 bases from V and 3 bases from J, the junction contained 12 bases not matched to a gene. The V gene's germline CDR1 is DFQATT and CDR2 SNEGSKA (reference sequence). The CDR3 is CSVKEPTGLNQPQHF. CDR3 nucleotides: TGCAGTGTTAAAGAGCCGACAGGGCTCAATCAGCCCCAGCATTTT.

The chain is built from TRBV28 and TRBJ1-2; a weak D match, TRBD1 (6 bases). Germline CDR1 and CDR2: MDHEN and SYDVKM. The CDR3 sequence is 13 residues long. Trimming took off 6 bases at V and 2 bases at J, with 10 bases between the two ends. This CDR3 reads CASSPGQNYGYTF. The CDR3 region has the DNA TGTGCCAGCAGCCCTGGACAGAACTATGGCTACACCTTC.

The V call is TRBV5-4, the J call TRBJ1-6; D might be TRBD1 (6 bases). V was cut by 10 bases and J by 2 bases, with 19 bases left in between. From germline, CDR1 is SGHNT and CDR2 YYREEE (reference sequence). The CDR3 length is 16 residues. The CDR3 DNA reads TGTGCCCCTCCTAAAGGGGGGGCACCCTATAATTCACCCCTCCACTTT. The encoded protein is CAPPKGGAPYNSPLHF.

The V call is TRBV20-1, the J call TRBJ2-7, with 7 bases matching TRBD1. V shed 4 bases and J 3 bases; nucleotides not matched to a gene: 6. The CDR3 has 13 residues. Germline V gene sequence: CDR1 DFQATT, CDR2 SNEGSKA (reference sequence). Written as DNA, the CDR3 is TGCAGTGCTAAGCTGCAGGGGGTCTACGAGCAGTACTTC. Protein: CSAKLQGVYEQYF.

The chain recombines TRBV7-8 with TRBJ2-1; 11 nucleotides line up with TRBD2. With 6 bases clipped from V and 4 bases from J, the junction kept 11 bases outside the gene matches. Germline values: CDR1 SGHVS, CDR2 FQNEAQ. The CDR3 spans 17 residues. The CDR3 DNA reads as TGTGCCAGCAGACTAGCGGGAGTCCCCATCATTTACAATGAGCAGTTCTTC. This translates into CASRLAGVPIIYNEQFF.

This clonotype was observed a handful of times. The CDR3 spells CASSSPGEREGQVSTTDTQYF. CDR3 bases: TGTGCCAGCAGCTCGCCAGGGGAGCGGGAGGGCCAAGTAAGCACGACAGATACGCAGTATTTT. The chain carries TRBV7-8 and TRBJ2-3; 10 bases match TRBD2. Germline lookup yields CDR1 SGHVS and CDR2 FQNEAQ. This CDR3 spans 21 amino acids. V dropped 4 bases and J dropped 3; count of bases not matched to a gene: 22. Together with reference TRBV7-8 and TRBJ2-3, the CDR3 gives the full variable domain: GAGVSQSPRYKVAKRGQDVALRCDPISGHVSLFWYQQALGQGPEFLTYFQNEAQLDKSGLPSDRFFAERPEGSVSTLKIQRTQQEDSAVYLCASSSPGEREGQVSTTDTQYFGPGTRLTVL.

V gene TRBV5-1 combines with J gene TRBJ1-6; the match to TRBD1 covers 8 bases. The CDR3 runs 15 residues. The germline gives CDR1 SGHRS, CDR2 YFSETQ. The V segment lost 4 bases and the J segment 8 bases; nucleotides outside the gene matches: 8. The CDR3, as DNA: TGCGCCAGCAGCCCGAGACAGGGGCGGGATTCACCCCTCCACTTT. Encoded protein: CASSPRQGRDSPLHF.

This chain joins TRBV20-1 and TRBJ2-7; possibly TRBD2 for D (6 bases). V gave up 4 bases and J gave up 3 bases, with 10 bases separating them. Germline CDR1 and CDR2: DFQATT and SNEGSKA (reference sequence). The CDR3 runs 12 residues. CDR3 in amino acids: CSAIQDYYEQYF. Written as DNA, the CDR3 is TGCAGTGCTATCCAGGACTACTACGAGCAGTACTTC.

The chain employs TRBV27 and TRBJ1-5; unclear D gene. Per the germline V gene, CDR1 is MNHEY and CDR2 is SMNVEV (reference sequence). V was trimmed by 2 bases and J by 4 bases, leaving 9 bases between them. This CDR3 region has 14 residues. The CDR3 reads CASSLRSGNQPQHF. The CDR3 coding sequence is TGTGCCAGCAGTTTAAGGAGCGGGAATCAGCCCCAGCATTTT.

This rearrangement joins TRBV6-1 to TRBJ2-7; a weak D match, TRBD1 (6 bases). The CDR3 covers 15 residues. Germline assignment: CDR1 MNHNS and CDR2 SASEGT. V was clipped by 3 bases and J by 3 bases, with 15 bases between them. In DNA, the CDR3 is TGTGCCAGCAGTGAGAGAGGGGGTAGTGGCTACGAGCAGTACTTC. Translating it yields CASSERGGSGYEQYF.